Below, one T cell receptor (beta chain) is given with its context. The entry originates in a study of T cell changes during pregnancy in multiple sclerosis. V was clipped by 4 bases and J by 6 bases; unmatched bases: 7. CDR1 SGHVS and CDR2 FNYEAQ come from the germline V gene. The CDR3 sequence is 16 residues long. Profiled with immunoSEQ multiplex PCR; TCRdb holds only in-frame clones, not every one. The sample yields 50,000 to 65,000 clones, approximately 90% seen once. The V and J genes are TRBV7-6 and TRBJ2-1; TRBD2 matches at 12 bases. The clonotype originates from a female donor in good health, enrolled as a control in a pregnancy study. Source: peripheral blood, taken in the first trimester of pregnancy. CDR3 residues: CASSSILAGGLNEQFF. CDR3 DNA sequence: TGTGCCAGCAGCTCTATCCTAGCGGGGGGGCTCAATGAGCAGTTCTTC.